This is a list of T cell receptor beta chains from one sample in a study of CD8 T cells in ankylosing spondylitis. TCRdb itself ran the 5' RACE reads through MiXCR, one entry per CDR3 protein. The sample lists roughly 450,000 distinct CDR3 sequences; 20% to 30% were seen once. The sample was blood, either unsorted or a sorted T cell fraction (not recorded which). The receptors shown here come from a male donor with ankylosing spondylitis. Each CDR3 is given with its conserved first and last residue. The order of the fields is J gene, clone size, V gene, D gene, CDR3 protein, CDR3 DNA. D genes are given only for firm matches. Only some rows state a clone size, as once, few, many or a class for expanded clones.

j_gene: TRBJ2-1; abundance: few; v_gene: TRBV12-3/TRBV12-4; d_gene: TRBD2; CDR3aa: CASSLGASGSSEQFF; CDR3nt: TGTGCCAGCAGTTTAGGGGCTAGCGGGAGCTCTGAGCAGTTCTTC
j_gene: TRBJ2-1; abundance: NA; v_gene: TRBV9; d_gene: NA; CDR3aa: CASSVAPVGGEQFF; CDR3nt: TGTGCCAGCAGCGTAGCCCCGGTAGGGGGTGAGCAGTTCTTC
j_gene: TRBJ1-6; abundance: NA; v_gene: TRBV7-2; d_gene: NA; CDR3aa: CASSLSRPGTPLHF; CDR3nt: TGTGCCAGCAGCTTAAGTCGTCCAGGAACACCCCTCCACTTT
j_gene: TRBJ1-2; abundance: NA; v_gene: TRBV20-1; d_gene: NA; CDR3aa: CSPSDEEGYTF; CDR3nt: TGCAGTCCTTCGGACGAAGAGGGCTACACCTTC
j_gene: TRBJ1-1; abundance: many; v_gene: TRBV5-1; d_gene: NA; CDR3aa: CASSYLSGLTNTEAFF; CDR3nt: TGCGCCAGCAGCTATTTGTCAGGACTGACTAACACTGAAGCTTTCTTT
j_gene: TRBJ2-2; abundance: NA; v_gene: TRBV7-9; d_gene: NA; CDR3aa: CASSIYSGTTGELFF; CDR3nt: TGTGCCAGCAGCATTTACTCCGGGACGACCGGGGAGCTGTTTTTT
j_gene: TRBJ2-3; abundance: NA; v_gene: TRBV24-1; d_gene: TRBD2; CDR3aa: CATSDASGSGGEDTQYF; CDR3nt: TGTGCCACCAGTGATGCGAGCGGGAGCGGGGGCGAGGATACGCAGTATTTT
j_gene: TRBJ2-1; abundance: few; v_gene: TRBV18; d_gene: NA; CDR3aa: CASSPAQAGNEQFF; CDR3nt: TGTGCCAGCTCACCCGCACAGGCGGGGAATGAGCAGTTCTTC
j_gene: TRBJ1-1; abundance: NA; v_gene: TRBV5-6; d_gene: NA; CDR3aa: CASSLGAGGAEAFF; CDR3nt: TGTGCCAGCAGCTTGGGGGCCGGCGGCGCTGAAGCTTTCTTT
j_gene: TRBJ2-1; abundance: NA; v_gene: TRBV7-9; d_gene: TRBD1; CDR3aa: CAWHGQGPAGTEQFF; CDR3nt: TGTGCCTGGCATGGACAGGGCCCTGCTGGGACTGAGCAGTTCTTC
j_gene: TRBJ1-4; abundance: few; v_gene: TRBV24-1; d_gene: TRBD1; CDR3aa: CATSDPGQGAEKLFF; CDR3nt: TGTGCCACCAGCGACCCGGGACAGGGGGCTGAAAAACTGTTTTTT
j_gene: TRBJ1-2; abundance: NA; v_gene: TRBV10-3; d_gene: TRBD1; CDR3aa: CAISENARTGSRNGYTF; CDR3nt: TGTGCCATCAGTGAGAACGCGCGGACAGGGTCTCGTAATGGCTACACCTTC
j_gene: TRBJ2-3; abundance: NA; v_gene: TRBV29-1; d_gene: TRBD2; CDR3aa: CSVEDPTSGRTWDTQYF; CDR3nt: TGCAGCGTTGAAGACCCGACTAGCGGGAGAACTTGGGATACGCAGTATTTT
j_gene: TRBJ2-1; abundance: NA; v_gene: TRBV7-7; d_gene: TRBD2; CDR3aa: CASSLGTSKNEQFF; CDR3nt: TGTGCCAGCAGCTTGGGGACTAGTAAAAATGAGCAGTTCTTC
j_gene: TRBJ2-1; abundance: NA; v_gene: TRBV20-1; d_gene: NA; CDR3aa: CSGDSAGNEQFF; CDR3nt: TGCAGTGGGGACTCCGCTGGCAATGAGCAGTTCTTC
j_gene: TRBJ1-3; abundance: few; v_gene: TRBV7-9; d_gene: NA; CDR3aa: CASTPGNTIYF; CDR3nt: TGTGCCAGCACCCCGGGAAACACCATATATTTT
j_gene: TRBJ2-7; abundance: NA; v_gene: TRBV5-1; d_gene: TRBD1; CDR3aa: CASSRGQVGNYEQYF; CDR3nt: TGCGCCAGCAGCCGAGGACAGGTTGGGAATTACGAGCAGTACTTC
j_gene: TRBJ1-4; abundance: NA; v_gene: TRBV29-1; d_gene: NA; CDR3aa: CSVESGGRGEKLFF; CDR3nt: TGCAGCGTTGAATCGGGGGGCCGAGGTGAAAAACTGTTTTTT
j_gene: TRBJ2-3; abundance: NA; v_gene: TRBV12-3/TRBV12-4; d_gene: TRBD2; CDR3aa: CASATGTSVSTDTQYF; CDR3nt: TGTGCCAGCGCTACCGGGACTAGCGTTAGCACAGATACGCAGTATTTT
j_gene: TRBJ2-1; abundance: many; v_gene: TRBV24-1; d_gene: NA; CDR3aa: CATSDLNGGGDEQFF; CDR3nt: TGTGCCACCAGTGATTTGAACGGGGGTGGGGATGAGCAGTTCTTC
j_gene: TRBJ2-5; abundance: NA; v_gene: TRBV7-8; d_gene: NA; CDR3aa: CASSLEGGIGETQYF; CDR3nt: TGTGCCAGCAGCTTAGAAGGGGGAATTGGGGAGACCCAGTACTTC
j_gene: TRBJ2-5; abundance: NA; v_gene: TRBV5-1; d_gene: TRBD2; CDR3aa: CASSSAGTSDPETQYF; CDR3nt: TGCGCCAGCAGCTCGGCGGGGACTAGCGATCCAGAGACCCAGTACTTC
j_gene: TRBJ2-1; abundance: few; v_gene: TRBV5-1; d_gene: TRBD2; CDR3aa: CASSHLAVGYNEQFF; CDR3nt: TGCGCCAGCAGCCATCTAGCGGTGGGGTACAATGAGCAGTTCTTC
j_gene: TRBJ2-5; abundance: NA; v_gene: TRBV7-2; d_gene: TRBD1; CDR3aa: CASSLVGQPQETQYF; CDR3nt: TGTGCCAGCAGCTTAGTGGGACAGCCCCAAGAGACCCAGTACTTC
j_gene: TRBJ2-1; abundance: few; v_gene: TRBV10-3; d_gene: NA; CDR3aa: CAVESSYNEQFF; CDR3nt: TGTGCCGTAGAGAGCTCCTACAATGAGCAGTTCTTC
j_gene: TRBJ2-1; abundance: NA; v_gene: TRBV6-2/TRBV6-3; d_gene: TRBD2; CDR3aa: CASRPGLAGVEQFF; CDR3nt: TGTGCCAGCAGACCGGGACTAGCGGGAGTTGAGCAGTTCTTC
j_gene: TRBJ1-3; abundance: few; v_gene: TRBV3-1; d_gene: NA; CDR3aa: CASSQDLSSSNTIYF; CDR3nt: TGTGCCAGCAGCCAAGATCTCAGCAGCTCCAACACCATATATTTT
j_gene: TRBJ2-1; abundance: few; v_gene: TRBV11-2; d_gene: NA; CDR3aa: CASSPLGSYNEQFF; CDR3nt: TGTGCCAGCAGCCCGTTAGGCTCCTACAATGAGCAGTTCTTC
j_gene: TRBJ2-2; abundance: NA; v_gene: TRBV5-1; d_gene: TRBD1; CDR3aa: CASSWGDRDTGELFF; CDR3nt: TGCGCCAGCAGCTGGGGGGACAGGGACACCGGGGAGCTGTTTTTT
j_gene: TRBJ1-1; abundance: many; v_gene: TRBV5-1; d_gene: NA; CDR3aa: CASSLGVSIMNTEAFF; CDR3nt: TGCGCCAGCAGCTTGGGGGTCAGCATAATGAACACTGAAGCTTTCTTT
j_gene: TRBJ2-1; abundance: NA; v_gene: TRBV11-2; d_gene: TRBD2; CDR3aa: CASSIEGTSELSYNEQFF; CDR3nt: TGTGCCAGCAGCATAGAAGGGACTAGCGAGTTGTCCTACAATGAGCAGTTCTTC